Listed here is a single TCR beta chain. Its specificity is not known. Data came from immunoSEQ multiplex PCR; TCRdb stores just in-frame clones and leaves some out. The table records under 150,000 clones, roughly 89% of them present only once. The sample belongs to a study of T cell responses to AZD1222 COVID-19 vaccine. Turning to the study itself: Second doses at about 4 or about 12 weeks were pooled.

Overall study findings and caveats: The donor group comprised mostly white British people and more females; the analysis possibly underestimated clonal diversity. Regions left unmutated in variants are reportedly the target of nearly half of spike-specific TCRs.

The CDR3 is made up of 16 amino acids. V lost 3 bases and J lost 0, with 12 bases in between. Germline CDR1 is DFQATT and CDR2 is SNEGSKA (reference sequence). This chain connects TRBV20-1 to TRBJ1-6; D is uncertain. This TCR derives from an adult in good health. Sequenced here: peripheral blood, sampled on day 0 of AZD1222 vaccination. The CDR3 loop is CSASIGSLSYNSPLHF. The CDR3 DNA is TGCAGTGCTAGTATTGGGAGTCTCTCCTATAATTCACCCCTCCACTTT.